This T cell receptor beta chain is from a study of molecular identifiers for immune sequencing clone quantification. TCRdb called the PCR reads again in MiXCR, with one record for every CDR3 protein. The sample lists about 640,000 distinct CDR3 sequences, 20% occurring once. The CDR3 is made up of 15 amino acids. Trimming pared 0 bases from V and 7 bases from J, leaving 10 bases between. Germline-derived CDR1 and CDR2 are MNHNY and SVGAGI (reference sequence). This clonotype originated in a human donor in good health. Some libraries in this study had Jurkat cell RNA spiked in. The chain recombines TRBV6-6 with TRBJ1-6; D possibly corresponds to TRBD1 (5 bases). The sample comprised naive CD8+ T cells from blood, with Jurkat cell RNA spiked in. Subset here: FACS-sorted CD8+CD4-CCR7+CD45RA+ naive T cells. The CDR3 region has the DNA TGTGCCAGCAGTTACTCGATGGGGCTGAATTCACCCCTCCACTTT. This sequence encodes CASSYSMGLNSPLHF.